This T cell receptor beta chain was sequenced in a study of identifying expanded T cells in peripheral blood. In germline, CDR1 is LNHNV, CDR2 YYDKDF (reference sequence). Germline trimming cut 2 bases from V and 3 bases from J; bases unmatched to any gene: 2. CDR3 size: 15 residues. This clone was counted once. The antigen is not known. No infections or other immune events were documented during collection. Libraries were prepared by immunoSEQ multiplex PCR; TCRdb keeps only in-frame clonotypes and omits some of them. The table has fewer than 85,000 clones, just under 85% seen once. Study-wide findings and caveats: Over approximately two and four weeks, about 15 and 19 clones changed, versus more than 1 between replicates. Variance in clone template counts between two-week samples significantly increased with total template count across all healthy donors.

The rearrangement uses TRBV15 and TRBJ2-3; TRBD2 matches 10 bases. The clonotype was recovered from a person between 18 and 70 years old in good health. The sequenced sample consisted of blood. In DNA form, the CDR3 reads TGTGCCACCAGCAGACTAGCGGGAGTTACAGATACGCAGTATTTT. Its protein product is CATSRLAGVTDTQYF.